This TCR beta chain was captured by sequencing in a study of cytomegalovirus exposure and HLA in healthy donors (dated by TCRdb to 2017 to 2019). Turning to the overall study: An earlier analysis of approximately 640 of the donors reported about 290 Gb of sequence data and 117 million unique TCR beta sequences from roughly 180 million T cells. Donor age, sex, ethnicity and CMV serostatus were collected together with the repertoire data. The study aimed to test whether cataloging public T cell receptors could reveal signatures of past pathogen exposure. Among approximately 370 genotyped donors of the cohort, an average of approximately 220,000 unique TCR beta nucleotide sequences was sequenced per donor, of which roughly 18% were non-productive. Every discovery cohort repertoire had been produced on one sequencing platform. The T cell repertoires of under 750 subjects were profiled by immunosequencing and related to cytomegalovirus serostatus. In an earlier analysis of over 550 of the donors, high-throughput TCR beta sequencing was used to judge whether each TCR beta V gene segment behaved as functional or pseudogenic. A separate validation cohort of more than 100 different subjects was used in addition to the 666-subject first cohort. An early release covering 500 to 750 HLA-typed donors comprised about 290 gigabases of sequencing data and roughly 86 million unique TCR sequences. Roughly five DR-DQ haplotypes were handled as single units for association and clustering, since linkage in the cohort was strong. Typing coverage varied by locus: roughly 620-630 donors for A, B, C, DRB1 and DQB1; 500 to 550 for DQA1; over 600 for DPA1; approximately 450 for DPB1. A later genetic analysis took genome-wide SNP genotypes for about 55% of the roughly 670 donors and used that subset as a discovery cohort. Class I and class II HLA loci were covered by the typing at four-digit resolution. To study patterns of TCR occurrence, a later analysis re-analyzed previously published TCR beta repertoires from around 700 donors and added high-resolution HLA genotyping. The later analysis used no new phenotypic data to find candidate immune exposures, relying instead on TCR beta sequences and their occurrence across donors. Of the roughly 410 genotyped donors, roughly 80% were placed in the genetic ancestry cluster associated with self-reported Caucasian donors. The study combined high-throughput TCR immunosequencing, statistical association of individual TCRs with disease status, and machine learning to predict cytomegalovirus infection status. Study-wide findings and limitations: HLA typing was unavailable for some donors at each locus, so association tests used only the typed subset. Some 16 rarely observed V segments, including chromosome 9 orphons, were excluded from the earlier analysis of a few hundred of the donors because counts were too low. CMV serostatus was the only immune exposure information available for the cohort. Strong co-occurrence of HLA alleles, especially DR and DQ, made assigning TCR associations to individual alleles difficult. V-gene and J-gene trimming of TCR beta chains was associated with a missense DCLRE1C variant in a later genetic analysis, and the association was replicated in an independent cohort. A further reported finding was that TCR beta sequences accurately predicted the HLA-A and HLA-B alleles for most subjects in the first cohort. Some IMGT-functional V segments, including TRBV6-2 and TRBV6-3, could not be told apart with the 87-base-pair reads, so those segments were excluded. In a later analysis, TCR association rates were found to vary across HLA loci, with the most associated TCRs seen for DRB1 alleles and the fewest for HLA-C alleles. According to a later analysis, parvovirus B19, influenza, CMV and Epstein-Barr virus appeared linked to several top co-occurrence clusters. Only TCR beta chains were sequenced in this cohort, and the absence of alpha or paired-chain data limited detectable features. The presence/absence analyses assumed that sequencing depth was roughly uniform across donors, and that assumption may not be true. Broadly in line with IMGT annotations, most TCR beta V segments showed up in productive rearrangements about 90% or about 30% of the time in an earlier analysis of roughly 590 of the donors. Linkage disequilibrium might explain the correlated functional status among segregating V segments, but an unknown experimental factor could not be excluded. A later analysis associated 16,951 TCR beta sequences with specific HLA alleles at a false discovery rate of 0.05. A total of 150 to 200 TCR beta chains were listed by the study as associated with cytomegalovirus. In a later genetic analysis, fewer N-insertions in productive TCRs were reported among donors in an Asian-associated ancestry cluster than the roughly 640-donor mean. While some public TCRs were present in many individuals, most TCR sequences turned up only very rarely across donors. In both the original and validation cohorts, the classifier was reported to diagnose cytomegalovirus status with high specificity and sensitivity. The authors suggested that the approach could potentially be generalized to other disease states and immunological phenotypes. A later analysis found that HLA-associated TCR beta chains were more clonally expanded and had lower generation probabilities than equally common non-associated chains. According to a later analysis, most CMV-associated TCR beta chains appeared to be HLA-restricted, and the HLA associations seemed to be driven largely by CMV exposure. A cluster of highly shared sequence variants was judged likely to be a technical artifact of the sequencing pipeline. A few of the identified cytomegalovirus-associated TCR beta chains were confirmed in vitro to be specific for cytomegalovirus antigens.

A word on this clone: Its recognized antigen is unknown. The record has no base qualities; no much larger clone is one base away.

Library method: the immunoSEQ multiplex PCR assay. For the multiplex PCR, a mixture combining 60 forward primers for TCR Vbeta segments and 13 reverse primers for TCR Jbeta segments was used. The CDR3 region of rearranged TCR beta genes was amplified from genomic DNA with a multiplex PCR assay. The amplified TCR beta libraries were sequenced on the Illumina HiSeq System as 87-base-pair reads. The source study handled its data this way. A later analysis tallied roughly 76 million unique TCR beta chains across the 666 repertoires, and roughly 11 million of those chains were shared by two or more donors. Raw reads were error-corrected and collapsed into unique sequences by a nearest-neighbor algorithm in which closely related sequences were merged to remove PCR and sequencing errors. CDR3 sequences were aligned to IMGT reference sequences to assign V, D and J gene segments. For a sequence to be retained, a match of at least six nucleotides to both a V gene segment and a J gene segment was required. A rearrangement was called productive if the CDR3 had no stop codons and remained in frame with V and J, and every other rearrangement was called non-productive. Following IMGT convention, CDR3 was defined as the stretch from the second conserved V-encoded cysteine up to the conserved J-encoded phenylalanine. The earlier analysis of more than 450 of the donors excluded sequences that lacked an unambiguous match to a single V gene segment. An earlier analysis of a few hundred of the donors called V segments functional above 56.7% productive rearrangements and segregating when the between-donor standard deviation exceeded 5%. A statistical classification framework was developed to diagnose cytomegalovirus status using the catalog of TCR beta chain sequences. A later analysis assigned V and J genes by comparing TCR nucleotide sequences with IMGT/GENE-DB human TR gene sequences. The TCRdist pipeline was used in a later analysis to assign CDR3 sequences and most-parsimonious VDJ recombination scenarios. In a later analysis, each TCR beta chain was defined by its CDR3 amino acid sequence together with its V-gene family, and reads lacking a unique V-gene family were excluded. A later analysis removed 550 to 700 highly shared, low-generation-probability nucleotide sequences to deal with suspected cross-contamination and a sequencing artifact. A later analysis calculated a clonal expansion index for each public chain from normalized within-repertoire ranks of inferred template counts. Generation probabilities in a later analysis came from a VDJ recombination model fitted to out-of-frame rearrangements, and those results were checked against IGoR. A later analysis scored TCR-TCR, TCR-HLA and TCR-CMV co-occurrence with hypergeometric tests, applying a repertoire-size bias correction to TCR pairs. False discovery rates were estimated in a later analysis by permuting HLA or CMV assignments 20 times. A later analysis grouped co-occurring TCRs with DBSCAN, adding TCRdist sequence similarity when clustering within HLA-allele-positive subsets. For co-occurrence clustering, repertoires with fewer than 30,000 or more than 120,000 public chains were excluded, along with several repertoires with anomalous nucleotide sharing. Not all clones reach the TCRdb copy of this immuneACCESS table, which keeps in-frame sequences only. Checked studies attribute under half of the gap to unresolved V genes and leave the rest unexplained. From that table come the V and J calls and clone size; the DNA was used to work out D and trimming. Present in this sample are fewer than 150,000 clones, 70% to 85% of which were seen just once. The ten biggest clones cover less than 3% of the sample.

The CDR3 measures 13 amino acids from cysteine to phenylalanine. Only the CDR3 region is kept as DNA, spanning 39 bases read in frame from base 1. The germline V gene encodes CDR1 SGHTA and CDR2 FQGNSA. Trimming takes 3 bases from V and 4 bases from J, and the germline ends sit 9 bases apart. In total, approximately 700 healthy bone marrow donors made up the cohort. All cohort members were sampled while nominally healthy, although unrecorded immune exposures were likely present. The donor was CMV seronegative and belonged to the group of around 400 seronegative cohort members. A peripheral blood sample was collected from each donor, and TCR beta sequencing was performed on peripheral blood mononuclear cells. The Qiagen DNeasy Blood Extraction Kit was used to extract genomic DNA from the blood cell samples.

This TCR came from a male donor in good health and CMV-seronegative. The sample taken for sequencing was PBMCs. The sequence joins TRBV7-2 to TRBJ2-5, with the D gene call left open. The nucleotide sequence reads TGTGCCAGCAGCTTTAACAGTGGAGAGACCCAGTACTTC. Translated, it gives CASSFNSGETQYF. Extended through the reference TRBV7-2 and TRBJ2-5 proteins, this CDR3 yields the full variable domain: GAGVSQSPSNKVTEKGKDVELRCDPISGHTALYWYRQSLGQGLEFLIYFQGNSAPDKSGLPSDRFSAERTGGSVSTLTIQRTQQEDSAVYLCASSFNSGETQYFGPGTRLLVL.